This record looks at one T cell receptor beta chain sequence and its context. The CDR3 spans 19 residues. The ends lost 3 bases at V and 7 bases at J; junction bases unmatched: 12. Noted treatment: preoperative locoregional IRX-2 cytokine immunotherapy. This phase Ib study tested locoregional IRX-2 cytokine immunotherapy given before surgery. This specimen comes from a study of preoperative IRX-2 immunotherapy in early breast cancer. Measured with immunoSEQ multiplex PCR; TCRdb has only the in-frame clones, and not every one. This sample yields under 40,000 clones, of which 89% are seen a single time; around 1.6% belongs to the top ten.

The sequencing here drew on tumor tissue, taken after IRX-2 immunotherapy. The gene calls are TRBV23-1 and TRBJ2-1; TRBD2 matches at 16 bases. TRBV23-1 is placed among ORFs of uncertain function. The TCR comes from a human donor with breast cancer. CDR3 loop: CASSHRGLAGGPDKNEQFF. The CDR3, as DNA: TGCGCCAGCAGTCATCGGGGACTAGCGGGGGGGCCAGATAAGAATGAGCAGTTCTTC.